This T cell receptor beta chain was captured by sequencing in a study of cytomegalovirus exposure and HLA in healthy donors. The PCR had 60 Vbeta and 13 Jbeta primers. Measured with immunoSEQ multiplex PCR; TCRdb has only the in-frame clones, and not every one. This table holds fewer than 100,000 clones, 78% found once. Germline CDR1 and CDR2: GTSNPN and SVGIG (reference sequence). Deletions cut 1 base from V and 3 bases from J, with 9 bases between. This CDR3 contains 13 residues. The J gene is TRBJ1-2, the V gene TRBV30; D possibly corresponds to TRBD1 (5 bases). This clonotype originated in a male donor in good health and CMV-seropositive. The sequenced material came from PBMCs. CDR3 coding DNA: TGTGCCTGGAGTGCATCAGGGCACTATGGCTACACCTTC. Its translation is CAWSASGHYGYTF.